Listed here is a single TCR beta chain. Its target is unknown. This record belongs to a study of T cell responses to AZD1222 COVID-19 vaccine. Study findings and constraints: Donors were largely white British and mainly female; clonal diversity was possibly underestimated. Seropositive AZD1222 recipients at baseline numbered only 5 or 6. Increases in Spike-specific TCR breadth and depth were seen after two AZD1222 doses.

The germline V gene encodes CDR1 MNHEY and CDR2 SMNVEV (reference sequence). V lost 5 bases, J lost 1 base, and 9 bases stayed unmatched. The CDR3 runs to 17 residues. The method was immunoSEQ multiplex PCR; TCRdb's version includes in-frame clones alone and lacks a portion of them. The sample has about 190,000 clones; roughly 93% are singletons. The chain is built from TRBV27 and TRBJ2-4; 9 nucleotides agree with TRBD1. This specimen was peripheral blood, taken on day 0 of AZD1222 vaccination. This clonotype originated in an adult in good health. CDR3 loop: CASSRLQGAVAKNIQYF. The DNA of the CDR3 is TGTGCCAGCAGTCGGCTACAGGGGGCGGTGGCCAAAAACATTCAGTACTTC.